Sequencing of this TCR beta chain was carried out in a study of CD8 T cells in Susac syndrome. Sequencing targeted TCR beta in blood CD8+ and CD4+ T cells. V lost 6 bases, J lost 3 bases, and 11 bases lay in between. Germline assignment: CDR1 MNHNY and CDR2 SVGAGI (reference sequence). This CDR3 region has 13 residues. When the RNA was reverse transcribed, random hexamers were used with an input of about 0.5 to 1 ug. TCRdb called the immunoSEQ multiplex PCR reads again in MiXCR, with one record for every CDR3 protein. There are about 130,000 distinct CDR3 sequences in the sample; nearly 95% occur only once, and 0.12% lies in the top ten.

Sequenced material: CD4+ T cells from PBMCs. The sequence derives from a human donor in good health. The V and J genes are TRBV6-6 and TRBJ1-2; D possibly corresponds to TRBD1 (5 bases). The CDR3 spells CASRIRVDYGYTF. For the CDR3, the DNA is TGTGCCAGCAGAATCAGGGTAGACTATGGCTACACCTTC.